Listed here is a single T cell receptor beta chain. Its antigen is not known. A second PCR, run for roughly 7 to 11 cycles, used a sample-barcoded 5' primer plus a J-beta primer mix. TCRdb reprocessed the 5' RACE reads via MiXCR and lists one record per CDR3 protein. The sample consists of more than 700,000 distinct CDR3 sequences, about 53% of them appearing once. The sample belongs to a study of blood T cells in healthy people across ages. The CDR3 is made up of 14 amino acids. In germline, CDR1 is LNHDA, CDR2 SQIVND (reference sequence). Trimming shortened V by 6 bases and J by 10 bases, and 19 bases separated the two germline ends. Broader study findings: Diversity was estimated from one million T cells, and these estimates were considered underestimates.

The V and J genes are TRBV19 and TRBJ2-1; either TRBD1 or TRBD2 may supply D (5 bases each). This clonotype was sampled from a man older than 75 in good health. Sequences were obtained from blood. CDR3 region: CASRTGTTIREQFF. The CDR3 DNA sequence: TGTGCCAGTAGAACCGGGACCACGATCCGAGAGCAGTTCTTC.